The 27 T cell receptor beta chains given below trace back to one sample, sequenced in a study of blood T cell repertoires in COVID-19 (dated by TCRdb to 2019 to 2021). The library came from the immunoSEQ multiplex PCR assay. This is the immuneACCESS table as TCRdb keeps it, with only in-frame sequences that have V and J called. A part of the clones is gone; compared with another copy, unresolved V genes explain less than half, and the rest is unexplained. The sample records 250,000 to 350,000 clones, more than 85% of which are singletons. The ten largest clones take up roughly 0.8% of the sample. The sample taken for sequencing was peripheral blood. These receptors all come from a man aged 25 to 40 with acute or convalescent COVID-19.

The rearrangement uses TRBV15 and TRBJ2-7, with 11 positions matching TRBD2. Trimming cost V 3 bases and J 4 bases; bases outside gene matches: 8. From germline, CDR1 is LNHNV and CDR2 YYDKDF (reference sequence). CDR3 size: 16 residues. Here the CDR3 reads CATSSGPGLAEYEQYF. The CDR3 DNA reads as TGTGCCACCAGCAGCGGACCGGGACTAGCGGAATACGAGCAGTACTTC.

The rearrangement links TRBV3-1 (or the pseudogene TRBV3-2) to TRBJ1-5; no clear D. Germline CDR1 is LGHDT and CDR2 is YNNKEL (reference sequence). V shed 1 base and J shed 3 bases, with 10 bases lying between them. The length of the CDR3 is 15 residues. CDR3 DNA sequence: TGTGCCAGCAGCCAAGTGGCGGGGAACAATCAGCCCCAGCATTTT. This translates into CASSQVAGNNQPQHF.

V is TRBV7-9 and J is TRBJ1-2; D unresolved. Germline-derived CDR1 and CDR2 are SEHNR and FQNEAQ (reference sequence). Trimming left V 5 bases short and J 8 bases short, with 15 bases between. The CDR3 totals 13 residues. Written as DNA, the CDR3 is TGTGCCAGCAGCCCCCCGGGGTTCGGGGGCTACACCTTC. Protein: CASSPPGFGGYTF.

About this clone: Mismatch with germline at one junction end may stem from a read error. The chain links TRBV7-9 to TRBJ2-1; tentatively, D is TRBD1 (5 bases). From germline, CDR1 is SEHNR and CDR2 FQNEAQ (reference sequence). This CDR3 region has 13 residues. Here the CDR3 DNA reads TGTGCCAGCAGCTCCGGTCGGGCTGGGGCTCACCTCTTC. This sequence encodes CASSSGRAGAHLF.

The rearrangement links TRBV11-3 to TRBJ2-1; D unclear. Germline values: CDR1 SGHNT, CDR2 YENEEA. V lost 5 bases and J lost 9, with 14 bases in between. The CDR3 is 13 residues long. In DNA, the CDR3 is TGTGCCAGCAGCGAAATCGAGATTGGTGAGCAGTTCTTC. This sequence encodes CASSEIEIGEQFF.

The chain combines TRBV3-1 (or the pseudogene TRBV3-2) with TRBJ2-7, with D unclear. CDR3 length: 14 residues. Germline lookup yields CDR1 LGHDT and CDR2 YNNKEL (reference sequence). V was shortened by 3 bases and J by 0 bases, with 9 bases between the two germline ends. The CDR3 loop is CASSQAASSYEQYF. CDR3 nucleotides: TGTGCCAGCAGCCAGGCGGCAAGCTCCTACGAGCAGTACTTC.

This CDR3 is CASRGLQDTDTQYF. The CDR3 region has the DNA TGTGCCAGCAGGGGGCTCCAGGACACAGATACGCAGTATTTT. The chain couples TRBV6-6 to TRBJ2-3, with D perhaps TRBD1 (5 bases). The germline gives CDR1 MNHNY, CDR2 SVGAGI (reference sequence). The CDR3 runs to 14 residues. Trimming took off 6 bases at V and 2 bases at J, with 12 bases between the two ends.

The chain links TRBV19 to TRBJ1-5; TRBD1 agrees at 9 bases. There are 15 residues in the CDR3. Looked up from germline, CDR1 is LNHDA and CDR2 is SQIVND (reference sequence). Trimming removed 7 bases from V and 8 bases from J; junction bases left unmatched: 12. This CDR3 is CASNPGTGPKEPQHF. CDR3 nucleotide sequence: TGTGCCAGTAACCCCGGGACAGGGCCGAAAGAGCCCCAGCATTTT. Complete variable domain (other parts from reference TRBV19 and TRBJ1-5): DGGITQSPKYLFRKEGQNVTLSCEQNLNHDAMYWYRQDPGQGLRLIYYSQIVNDFQKGDIAEGYSVSREKKESFPLTVTSAQKNPTAFYLCASNPGTGPKEPQHFGDGTRLSIL.

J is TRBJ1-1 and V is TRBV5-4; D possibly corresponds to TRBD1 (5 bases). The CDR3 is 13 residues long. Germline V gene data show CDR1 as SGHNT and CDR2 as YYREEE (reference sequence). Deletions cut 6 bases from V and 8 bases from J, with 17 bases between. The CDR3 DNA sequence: TGTGCCAGCACCTCATACGGGGGAGGAGAAGCTTTCTTT. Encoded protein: CASTSYGGGEAFF. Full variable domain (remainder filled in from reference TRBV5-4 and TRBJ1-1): ETGVTQSPTHLIKTRGQQVTLRCSSQSGHNTVSWYQQALGQGPQFIFQYYREEENGRGNFPPRFSGLQFPNYSSELNVNALELDDSALYLCASTSYGGGEAFFGQGTRLTVV.

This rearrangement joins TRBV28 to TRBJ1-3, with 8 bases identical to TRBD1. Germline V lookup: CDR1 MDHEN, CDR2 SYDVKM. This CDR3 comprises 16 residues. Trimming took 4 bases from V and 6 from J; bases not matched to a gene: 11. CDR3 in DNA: TGTGCCAGCAGTTCTTGGACAGGGTCGGCGCTAAACACCATATATTTT. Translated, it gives CASSSWTGSALNTIYF.

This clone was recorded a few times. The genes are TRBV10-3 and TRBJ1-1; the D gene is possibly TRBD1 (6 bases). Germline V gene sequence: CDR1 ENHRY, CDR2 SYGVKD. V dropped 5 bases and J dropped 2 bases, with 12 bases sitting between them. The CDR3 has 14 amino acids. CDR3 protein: CAISFGGTNTEAFF. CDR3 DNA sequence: TGTGCCATCAGTTTCGGGGGGACAAACACTGAAGCTTTCTTT.

CDR3 DNA: TGTGCCAGCAGGAGCGGTGGCGGGGACAATGAGCAGTTCTTC. As protein: CASRSGGGDNEQFF. V and J are TRBV9 and TRBJ2-1, with D possibly matching TRBD2 (6 bases). This CDR3 contains 14 residues. CDR1 and CDR2 (germline): SGDLS, YYNGEE. Deletions cut 5 bases from V and 5 bases from J, with 14 bases between.

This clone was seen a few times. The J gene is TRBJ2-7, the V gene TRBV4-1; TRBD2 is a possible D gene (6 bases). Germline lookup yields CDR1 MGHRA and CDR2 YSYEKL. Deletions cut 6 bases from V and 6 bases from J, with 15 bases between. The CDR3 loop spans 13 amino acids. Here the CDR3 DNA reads TGCGCCAGCAGTGCGGGGCTCATCTCCGAGCAGTACTTC. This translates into CASSAGLISEQYF.

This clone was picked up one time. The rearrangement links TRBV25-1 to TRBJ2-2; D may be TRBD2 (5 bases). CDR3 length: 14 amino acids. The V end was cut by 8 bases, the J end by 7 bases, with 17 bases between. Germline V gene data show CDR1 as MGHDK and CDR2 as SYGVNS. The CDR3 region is CASQDSVVGGELFF. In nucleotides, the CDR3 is TGTGCCAGCCAGGATAGCGTGGTGGGCGGGGAGCTGTTTTTT. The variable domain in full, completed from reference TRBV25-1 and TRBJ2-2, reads EADIYQTPRYLVIGTGKKITLECSQTMGHDKMYWYQQDPGMELHLIHYSYGVNSTEKGDLSSESTVSRIRTEHFPLTLESARPSHTSQYLCASQDSVVGGELFFGEGSRLTVL.

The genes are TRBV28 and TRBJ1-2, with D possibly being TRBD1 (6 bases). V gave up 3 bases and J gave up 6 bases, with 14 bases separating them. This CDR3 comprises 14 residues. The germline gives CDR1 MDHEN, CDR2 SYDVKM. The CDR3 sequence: CASSFLQGADGYTF. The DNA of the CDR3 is TGTGCCAGCAGTTTCCTACAGGGAGCGGATGGCTACACCTTC.

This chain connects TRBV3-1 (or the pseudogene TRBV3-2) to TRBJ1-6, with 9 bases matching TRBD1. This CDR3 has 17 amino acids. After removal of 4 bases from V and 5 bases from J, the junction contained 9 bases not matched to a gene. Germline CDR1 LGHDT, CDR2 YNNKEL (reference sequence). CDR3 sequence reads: CASSLTGRQGDNSPLHF. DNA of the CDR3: TGTGCCAGCAGCCTCACGGGCAGACAGGGGGATAATTCACCCCTCCACTTT.

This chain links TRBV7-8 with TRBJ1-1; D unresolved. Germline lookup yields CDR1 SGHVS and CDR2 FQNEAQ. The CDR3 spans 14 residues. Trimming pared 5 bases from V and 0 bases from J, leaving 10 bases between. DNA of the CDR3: TGTGCCAGCAGCCCTAGGCTGCTGAACACTGAAGCTTTCTTT. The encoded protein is CASSPRLLNTEAFF.

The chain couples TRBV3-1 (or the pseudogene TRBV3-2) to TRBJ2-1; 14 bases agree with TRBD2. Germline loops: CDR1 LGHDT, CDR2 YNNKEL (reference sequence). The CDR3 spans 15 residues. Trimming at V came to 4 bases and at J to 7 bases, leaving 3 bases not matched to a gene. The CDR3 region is CASSRLAGGPNEQFF. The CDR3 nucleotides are TGTGCCAGCAGCCGACTAGCGGGGGGGCCTAATGAGCAGTTCTTC.

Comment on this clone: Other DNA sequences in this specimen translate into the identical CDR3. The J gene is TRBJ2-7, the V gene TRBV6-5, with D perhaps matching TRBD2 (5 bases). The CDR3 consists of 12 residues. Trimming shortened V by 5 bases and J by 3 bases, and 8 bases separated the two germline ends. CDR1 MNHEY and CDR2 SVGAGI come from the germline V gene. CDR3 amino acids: CASSLRGYEQYF. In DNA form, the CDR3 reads TGTGCCAGCAGTCTCCGGGGCTACGAGCAGTACTTC.

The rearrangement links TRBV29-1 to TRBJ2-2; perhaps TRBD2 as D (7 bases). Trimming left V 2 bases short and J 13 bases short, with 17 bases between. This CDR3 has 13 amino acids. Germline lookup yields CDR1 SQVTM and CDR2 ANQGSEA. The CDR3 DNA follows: TGCAGCGTTGAACCCGGGGGGCGGGGTGGGCTGTTTTTT. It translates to CSVEPGGRGGLFF.

CDR3 DNA sequence: TGTGCCAGCAGCCCCCGTGGACTAGCGGGAGGGTTATCGTCCTACGAGCAGTACTTC. Residues: CASSPRGLAGGLSSYEQYF. The J gene is TRBJ2-7, the V gene TRBV7-8; TRBD2 matches 15 bases. The V gene end was trimmed by 5 bases and the J gene end by 1 base; junction bases not matched to a gene: 12. The germline V gene has CDR1 SGHVS and CDR2 FQNEAQ. This CDR3 has 19 residues.

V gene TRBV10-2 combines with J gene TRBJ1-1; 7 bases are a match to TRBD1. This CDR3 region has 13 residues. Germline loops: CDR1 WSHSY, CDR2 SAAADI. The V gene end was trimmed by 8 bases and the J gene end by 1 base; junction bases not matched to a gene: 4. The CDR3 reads CASRDRENTEAFF. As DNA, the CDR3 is TGCGCCAGCCGGGACAGAGAGAACACTGAAGCTTTCTTT.

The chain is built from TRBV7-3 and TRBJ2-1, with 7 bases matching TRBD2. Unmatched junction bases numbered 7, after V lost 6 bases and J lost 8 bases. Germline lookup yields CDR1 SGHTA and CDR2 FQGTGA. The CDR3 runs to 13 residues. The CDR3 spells CASSRGVRDEQFF. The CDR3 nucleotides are TGTGCCAGCAGTCGGGGGGTTAGGGATGAGCAGTTCTTC.

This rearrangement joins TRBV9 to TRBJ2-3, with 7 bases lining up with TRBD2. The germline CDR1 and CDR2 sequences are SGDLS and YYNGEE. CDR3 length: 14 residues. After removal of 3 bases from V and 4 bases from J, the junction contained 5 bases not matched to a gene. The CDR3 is CASSAQTSPDTQYF. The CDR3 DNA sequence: TGTGCCAGCAGCGCCCAGACTAGCCCAGATACGCAGTATTTT.

In DNA, the CDR3 is TGTGCCAGCAGTTACTCTGGGGCCGCGAATTCACCCCTCCACTTT. This gives the protein CASSYSGAANSPLHF. The rearrangement joins TRBV6-5 to TRBJ1-6; a weak D match, TRBD1 (5 bases). Per germline, CDR1 MNHEY and CDR2 SVGAGI. The CDR3 extends over 15 amino acids. V was clipped by 0 bases and J by 7 bases, with 10 bases between them.

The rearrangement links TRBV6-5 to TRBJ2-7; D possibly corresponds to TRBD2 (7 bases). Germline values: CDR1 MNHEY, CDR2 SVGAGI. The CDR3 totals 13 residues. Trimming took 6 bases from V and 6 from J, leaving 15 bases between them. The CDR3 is CASSSLGGGEQYF. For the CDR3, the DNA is TGTGCCAGCAGCTCCTTGGGAGGGGGCGAGCAGTACTTC.

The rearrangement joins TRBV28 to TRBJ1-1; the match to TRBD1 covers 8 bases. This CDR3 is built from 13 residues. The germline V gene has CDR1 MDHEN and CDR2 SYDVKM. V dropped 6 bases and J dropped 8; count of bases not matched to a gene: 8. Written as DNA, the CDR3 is TGTGCCAGCAGACCCGGACAGGGTGGGGAAGCTTTCTTT. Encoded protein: CASRPGQGGEAFF.